This TCR beta chain was captured by sequencing in a study of cytomegalovirus exposure and HLA in healthy donors. Study-level findings and limits: Common viral pathogens seemed, in a later analysis, to connect with several of the most significant clusters. Researchers had no immune exposure information except CMV serostatus available.

The CDR3 consists of 15 residues. V lost 6 bases and J lost 3, with 15 bases in between. CDR1 MNHEY and CDR2 SVGAGI come from the germline V gene. For this clone: Its cognate antigen is unknown.

PCR primers comprised 60 Vbeta and 13 Jbeta primers. This table comes from immunoSEQ multiplex PCR, and its TCRdb copy is limited to in-frame clones, with some not included. The sample lists about 160,000 clones; roughly 80% were seen once. This receptor was taken from a male donor in good health and CMV-seropositive. This chain connects TRBV6-5 to TRBJ2-1; D is unclear. The sequencing sample was made of PBMCs. Here the CDR3 DNA reads TGTGCCAGCAGAGTTACTCAGCACAGCTACAATGAGCAGTTCTTC. Residues: CASRVTQHSYNEQFF.